Shown below are 24 T cell receptor beta chains from a single sample sequenced in a study of breast tumors, draining lymph nodes, adjacent tissues. TCRdb re-derived calls from the multiplex PCR reads in MiXCR, one entry per CDR3 protein. This sample has under 30,000 distinct CDR3 sequences, with about 25% found just once. Sequenced sample: breast tumor tissue. Every receptor here comes from a female donor with breast cancer. Some clones in this sample may be carry-over from other donors' samples.

This clonotype was counted many times. V is TRBV20-1 and J is TRBJ2-7; D is unresolved. Germline CDR1 is DFQATT and CDR2 is SNEGSKA (reference sequence). The CDR3 length is 14 residues. V lost 3 bases and J lost 3, with 15 bases in between. The CDR3: CSASEPARGYEQYF. CDR3 sequence (DNA): TGCAGTGCTAGTGAGCCCGCTAGAGGCTACGAGCAGTACTTC.

Turning to this clonotype: A much larger clone lies one base from this, so it may be a read error. No DNA is shown, since the ends of the CDR3 on it are uncertain; the CDR3 is the one TCRdb lists. V usage is TRBV14 and J usage is TRBJ2-7; TRBD2 was called by the table and not checked on the DNA. The CDR3 totals 15 residues, both ends included. Germline V gene lookup returns CDR1 SGHDN and CDR2 FVKESK. CDR3 sequence: CASSLVAGGSYEQCF.

This clonotype was seen ten or more times. CDR3 nucleotides: TGCAGTGCTAGACGTCTTCAGGGACTAGCGGGAAGCATCCACAATGAGCAGTTCTTC. Protein: CSARRLQGLAGSIHNEQFF. This rearrangement joins TRBV20-1 to TRBJ2-1; 13 bases agree with TRBD2. CDR1 is DFQATT and CDR2 is SNEGSKA in the germline V gene (reference sequence). Unmatched junction bases numbered 15, after V lost 2 bases and J lost 5 bases. The CDR3 extends over 19 amino acids.

To note about this clonotype: One base away lies a much larger clone, so this may be a sequencing read error. The CDR3 is CSAEETQYF. The CDR3 nucleotides are TGCAGTGCAGAAGAGACCCAGTACTTC. The rearrangement uses TRBV20-1 and TRBJ2-5; D is uncertain. The CDR3 length is 9 residues. Trimming stripped 6 bases from V and 3 bases from J, with 2 bases between. From germline, CDR1 is DFQATT and CDR2 SNEGSKA (reference sequence).

There are many counts of this clonotype. J is TRBJ2-3 and V is TRBV7-3, with TRBD2 matching over 12 bases. The germline V gene has CDR1 SGHTA and CDR2 FQGTGA. The CDR3 covers 18 residues. V was clipped by 0 bases and J by 4 bases; unmatched bases: 8. This chain's CDR3 is CASSLTLELAGGPDTQYF. The CDR3 DNA reads TGTGCCAGCAGCTTAACCCTCGAACTAGCGGGAGGACCAGATACGCAGTATTTT.

This clonotype ranks as medium-sized (0.01 to 0.1%). This rearrangement joins TRBV30 to TRBJ2-7; 12 nucleotides match TRBD1. V dropped 2 bases and J dropped 4; count of bases not matched to a gene: 3. This CDR3 has 14 amino acids. CDR1 GTSNPN and CDR2 SVGIG come from the germline V gene (reference sequence). CDR3 in amino acids: CAWSWGQGAYEQYF. The CDR3 nucleotides are TGTGCCTGGAGTTGGGGACAGGGGGCTTACGAGCAGTACTTC.

In this sample, this clonotype turned up many times. Its ends do not fully match the called genes, so a read error is possible. This chain joins TRBV7-9 and TRBJ1-2; D possibly corresponds to TRBD1 (5 bases). CDR1 and CDR2 from the germline V gene are SEHNR and FQNEAQ (reference sequence). This CDR3 region has 13 residues. The CDR3 DNA reads as TGTACCAGCAGCTTAGGGATCGGGGGAAGCTACACCTTC. This gives the protein CTSSLGIGGSYTF.

This clonotype was seen repeatedly, ten times or more. The junction does not match germline at one end; this may be a read error. The rearrangement links TRBV7-7 to TRBJ2-5; D may be TRBD1 (5 bases). Germline loops: CDR1 SSHAT, CDR2 FNYEAQ (reference sequence). CDR3 length: 13 residues. The CDR3 nucleotides read TGTGCTAGCAGCTTGGGGCCGGAAGAGACCCAGTACTTC. It specifies CASSLGPEETQYF.

In this sample, this clonotype turned up a few times. This sequence joins TRBV20-1 and TRBJ1-1; perhaps TRBD1 as D (5 bases). The CDR3 has 14 residues. Trimming removed 0 bases from V and 0 bases from J, with 8 bases in between. Germline V CDR1 and CDR2: DFQATT, SNEGSKA (reference sequence). DNA of the CDR3: TGCAGTGCTAGAGAGGGGCTTCTGAACACTGAAGCTTTCTTT. It translates to CSAREGLLNTEAFF.

In this sample, this clonotype is medium-sized (0.01 to 0.1%). The chain employs TRBV7-8 and TRBJ1-6, with D unresolved. V gave up 3 bases and J gave up 7 bases, with 10 bases separating them. This CDR3 is built from 14 residues. Germline V CDR1 and CDR2: SGHVS, FQNEAQ. CDR3: CASSFGQVNSPLHF. DNA of the CDR3: TGTGCCAGCAGCTTTGGGCAGGTGAATTCACCCCTCCACTTT.

The table lists this clonotype with a few counts. The CDR3 DNA reads TGTGCCAGCTCACCTCCAGGACAGGGGGCACTGGATGGCTACACCTTC. This gives the protein CASSPPGQGALDGYTF. The gene calls are TRBV18 and TRBJ1-2, with 11 positions matching TRBD1. This CDR3 comprises 16 residues. V shed 3 bases and J 6 bases; nucleotides not matched to a gene: 9. Germline V gene lookup returns CDR1 KGHSH and CDR2 LQKENI.

This clonotype was seen at least ten times. The genes are TRBV5-1 and TRBJ1-3, with no clear D. The CDR3 is made up of 16 amino acids. Germline CDR1 is SGHRS and CDR2 is YFSETQ. With 0 bases removed from V and 3 bases from J, the gap between germline ends came to 13 bases. CDR3 in DNA: TGCGCCAGCAGCTTGGCCGGGGATGCGGGTGGAAACACCATATATTTT. It yields the protein CASSLAGDAGGNTIYF.

This clonotype was found many times. V and J are TRBV7-6 and TRBJ1-3; D not certain. In germline, CDR1 is SGHVS, CDR2 FNYEAQ. With 2 bases removed from V and 0 bases from J, the gap between germline ends came to 8 bases. The CDR3 sequence is 15 residues long. CDR3 amino acids: CASSLMENSGNTIYF. The CDR3 DNA is TGTGCCAGCAGCTTAATGGAGAACTCTGGAAACACCATATATTTT.

This clonotype was seen many times. As DNA, the CDR3 is TGTGCCAGCAGCTTCACCGGGACAGGGTTTTCCACAGATACGCAGTATTTT. Encoded protein: CASSFTGTGFSTDTQYF. The V gene is TRBV13, the J gene TRBJ2-3, with TRBD1 matching over 9 bases. The CDR3 consists of 17 residues. Germline CDR1 is PRHDT and CDR2 is FYEKMQ (reference sequence). Trimming removed 3 bases from V and 2 bases from J; junction bases left unmatched: 9.

This clonotype was observed a single time. The gene calls are TRBV12-3 or TRBV12-4 and TRBJ1-1, with TRBD1 as a possible D gene (6 bases). V dropped 6 bases and J dropped 1 base, with 12 bases sitting between them. CDR3 size: 14 residues. The CDR3 sequence is CASRLRGENTEAFF. CDR3 DNA sequence: TGTGCCAGCAGACTCAGGGGAGAGAACACTGAAGCTTTCTTT.

This clonotype has ten or more counts. The chain combines TRBV9 with TRBJ1-3; TRBD1 is a possible D gene (6 bases). V was cut by 0 bases and J by 4 bases, with 11 bases left in between. The CDR3 length is 15 residues. The germline CDR1 and CDR2 sequences are SGDLS and YYNGEE. The CDR3 bases are TGTGCCAGCAGCGTAGATCAGGGGAGGGGAAACACCATATATTTT. It encodes CASSVDQGRGNTIYF. Drawing the rest from reference TRBV9 and TRBJ1-3, the complete variable domain is DSGVTQTPKHLITATGQRVTLRCSPRSGDLSVYWYQQSLDQGLQFLIQYYNGEERAKGNILERFSAQQFPDLHSELNLSSLELGDSALYFCASSVDQGRGNTIYFGEGSWLTVV.

The chain combines TRBV18 with TRBJ1-4; a possible D gene is TRBD1 (5 bases). This CDR3 spans 16 amino acids. Germline V gene sequence: CDR1 KGHSH, CDR2 LQKENI. V lost 6 bases and J lost 0, with 14 bases in between. This chain's CDR3 is CASSPRTLTTNEKLFF. The CDR3 DNA is TGTGCCAGCTCTCCCAGGACACTGACAACTAATGAAAAACTGTTTTTT.

At least ten counts were recorded for this clonotype. For the CDR3, the DNA is TGTGCCAGCAGTGACGTTACTAGCACAGATACGCAGTATTTT. As protein: CASSDVTSTDTQYF. The chain recombines TRBV2 with TRBJ2-3; D unclear. The germline V and J ends were trimmed by 3 bases and 0 bases, with 7 bases remaining between them. Germline CDR1 and CDR2: SNHLY and FYNNEI. The CDR3 is 14 residues long.

This clonotype has a count of ten or more. This rearrangement joins TRBV30 to TRBJ2-2, with unresolved D. Trimming pared 5 bases from V and 5 bases from J, leaving 12 bases between. Germline CDR1 reads GTSNPN; CDR2 reads SVGIG (reference sequence). The CDR3 has 13 amino acids. The CDR3 region is CAWRLTFTGELFF. CDR3 nucleotides: TGTGCCTGGCGTTTAACGTTTACCGGGGAGCTGTTTTTT.

This clonotype was observed many times. This chain links TRBV10-3 with TRBJ2-5, with D perhaps TRBD1 or TRBD2 (5 bases each). Trimming took off 0 bases at V and 4 bases at J, with 15 bases between the two ends. This CDR3 has 16 amino acids. Germline lookup yields CDR1 ENHRY and CDR2 SYGVKD. CDR3 region: CAISESPPEGRETQYF. The CDR3 DNA is TGTGCCATCAGTGAGTCCCCCCCCGAGGGGAGAGAGACCCAGTACTTC.

The gene calls are TRBV15 and TRBJ2-1, with D possibly TRBD2 on 5 matching bases. The CDR3 is 13 amino acids. CDR1 is LNHNV and CDR2 is YYDKDF in the germline V gene (reference sequence). With 1 base removed from V and 10 bases from J, the gap between germline ends came to 11 bases. The CDR3 reads CATSRVAGEEQFF. The CDR3 DNA sequence: TGTGCCACCAGCAGAGTTGCCGGGGAGGAGCAGTTCTTC.

In regard to this clonotype: Mismatch with germline at one junction end may stem from a read error. The genes are TRBV29-1 and TRBJ1-1; D uncertain. Germline V gene lookup returns CDR1 SQVTM and CDR2 ANQGSEA. This CDR3 spans 10 amino acids. The CDR3 reads CGVGEVEAFF. As DNA, the CDR3 is TGCGGCGTTGGCGAAGTTGAAGCTTTCTTT.

In its sample, this clonotype was seen many times. The DNA for the CDR3 is TGCAGTGCTAGAGGGGGACCGATCACAGATACGCAGTATTTT. Encoded protein: CSARGGPITDTQYF. The rearrangement uses TRBV20-1 and TRBJ2-3; D could derive from TRBD1 or TRBD2 (5 bases each). V shed 1 base and J shed 2 bases, with 10 bases lying between them. This CDR3 region has 14 residues. Germline-derived CDR1 and CDR2 are DFQATT and SNEGSKA (reference sequence).

This clonotype was found a few times. The chain recombines TRBV28 with TRBJ1-2; D uncertain. From germline, CDR1 is MDHEN and CDR2 SYDVKM. This CDR3 spans 11 amino acids. The ends were cut back, 8 bases at V and 4 bases at J, with 8 bases in the middle. The CDR3 DNA follows: TGTGCCAGCGGACGGAGCTATGGCTACACCTTC. Translating gives CASGRSYGYTF.